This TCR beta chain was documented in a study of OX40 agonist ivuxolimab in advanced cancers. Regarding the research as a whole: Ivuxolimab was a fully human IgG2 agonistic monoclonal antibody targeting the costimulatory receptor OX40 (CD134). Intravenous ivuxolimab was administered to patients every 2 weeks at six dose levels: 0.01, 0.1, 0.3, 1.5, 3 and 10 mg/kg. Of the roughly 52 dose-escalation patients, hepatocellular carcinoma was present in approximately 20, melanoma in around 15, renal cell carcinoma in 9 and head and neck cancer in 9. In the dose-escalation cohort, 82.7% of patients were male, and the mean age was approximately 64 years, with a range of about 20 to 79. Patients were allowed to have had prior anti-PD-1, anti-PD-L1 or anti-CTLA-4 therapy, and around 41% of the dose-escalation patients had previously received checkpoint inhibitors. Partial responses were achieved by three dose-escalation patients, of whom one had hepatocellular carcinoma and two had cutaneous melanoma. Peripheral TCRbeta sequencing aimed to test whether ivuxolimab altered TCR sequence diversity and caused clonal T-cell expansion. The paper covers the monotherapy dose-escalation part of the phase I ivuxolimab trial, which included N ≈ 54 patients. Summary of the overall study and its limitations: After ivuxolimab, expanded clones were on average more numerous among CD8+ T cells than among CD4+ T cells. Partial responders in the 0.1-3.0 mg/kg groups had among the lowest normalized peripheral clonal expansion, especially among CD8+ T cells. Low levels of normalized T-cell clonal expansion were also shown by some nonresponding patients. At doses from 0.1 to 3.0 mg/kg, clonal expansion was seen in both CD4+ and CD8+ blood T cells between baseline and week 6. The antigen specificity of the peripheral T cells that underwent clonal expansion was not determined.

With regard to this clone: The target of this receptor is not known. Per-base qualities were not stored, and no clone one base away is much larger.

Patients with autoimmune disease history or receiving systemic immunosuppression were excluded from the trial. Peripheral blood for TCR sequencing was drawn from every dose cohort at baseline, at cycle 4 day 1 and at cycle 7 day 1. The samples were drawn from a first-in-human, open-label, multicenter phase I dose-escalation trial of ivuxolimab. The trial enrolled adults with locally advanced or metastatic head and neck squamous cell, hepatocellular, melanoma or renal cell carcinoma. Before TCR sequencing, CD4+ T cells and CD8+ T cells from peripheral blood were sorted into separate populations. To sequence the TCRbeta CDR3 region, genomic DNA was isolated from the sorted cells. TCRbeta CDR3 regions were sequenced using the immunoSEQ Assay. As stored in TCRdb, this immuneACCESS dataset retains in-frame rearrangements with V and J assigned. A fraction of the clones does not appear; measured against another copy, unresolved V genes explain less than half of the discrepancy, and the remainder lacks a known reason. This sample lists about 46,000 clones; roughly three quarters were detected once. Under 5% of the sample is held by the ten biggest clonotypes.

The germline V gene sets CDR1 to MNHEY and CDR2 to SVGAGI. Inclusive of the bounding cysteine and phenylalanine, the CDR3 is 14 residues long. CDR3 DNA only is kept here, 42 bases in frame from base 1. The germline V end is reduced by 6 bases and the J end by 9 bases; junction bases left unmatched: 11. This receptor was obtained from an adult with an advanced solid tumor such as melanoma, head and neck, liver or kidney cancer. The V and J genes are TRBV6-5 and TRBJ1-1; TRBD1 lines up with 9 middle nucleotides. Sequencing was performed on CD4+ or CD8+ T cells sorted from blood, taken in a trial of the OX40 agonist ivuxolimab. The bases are TGTGCCAGCAGCCAGTCTGAGACAGGGGGTAAAGCTTTCTTT. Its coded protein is CASSQSETGGKAFF.